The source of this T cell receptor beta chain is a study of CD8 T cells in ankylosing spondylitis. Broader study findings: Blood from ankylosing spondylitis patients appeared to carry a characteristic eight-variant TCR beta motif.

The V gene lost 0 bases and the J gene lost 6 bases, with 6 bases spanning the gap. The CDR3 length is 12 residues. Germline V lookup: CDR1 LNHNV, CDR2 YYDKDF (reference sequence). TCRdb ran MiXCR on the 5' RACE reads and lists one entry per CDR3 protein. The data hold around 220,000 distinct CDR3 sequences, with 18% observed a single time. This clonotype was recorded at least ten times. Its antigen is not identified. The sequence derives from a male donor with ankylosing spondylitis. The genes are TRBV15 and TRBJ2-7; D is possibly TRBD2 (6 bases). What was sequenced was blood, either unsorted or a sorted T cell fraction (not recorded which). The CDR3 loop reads CATSRDSGEQYF. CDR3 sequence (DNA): TGTGCCACCAGCAGAGATAGCGGCGAGCAGTACTTC.